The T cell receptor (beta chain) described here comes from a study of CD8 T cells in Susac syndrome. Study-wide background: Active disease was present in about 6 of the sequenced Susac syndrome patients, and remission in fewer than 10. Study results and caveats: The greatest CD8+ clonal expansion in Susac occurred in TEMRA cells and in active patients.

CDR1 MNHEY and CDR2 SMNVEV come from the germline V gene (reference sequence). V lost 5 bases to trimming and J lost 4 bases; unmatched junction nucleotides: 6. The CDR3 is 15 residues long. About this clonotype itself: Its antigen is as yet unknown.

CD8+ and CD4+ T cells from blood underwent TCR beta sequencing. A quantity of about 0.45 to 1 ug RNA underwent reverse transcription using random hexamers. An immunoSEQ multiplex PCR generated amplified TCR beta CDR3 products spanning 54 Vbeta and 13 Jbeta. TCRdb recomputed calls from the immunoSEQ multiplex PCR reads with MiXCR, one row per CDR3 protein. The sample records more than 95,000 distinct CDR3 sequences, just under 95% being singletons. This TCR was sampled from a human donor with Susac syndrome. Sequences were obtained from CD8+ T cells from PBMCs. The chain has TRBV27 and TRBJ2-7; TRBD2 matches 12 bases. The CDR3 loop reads CASSPAGLAGYEQYF. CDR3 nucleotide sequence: TGTGCCAGCAGTCCAGCGGGACTAGCGGGTTACGAGCAGTACTTC.